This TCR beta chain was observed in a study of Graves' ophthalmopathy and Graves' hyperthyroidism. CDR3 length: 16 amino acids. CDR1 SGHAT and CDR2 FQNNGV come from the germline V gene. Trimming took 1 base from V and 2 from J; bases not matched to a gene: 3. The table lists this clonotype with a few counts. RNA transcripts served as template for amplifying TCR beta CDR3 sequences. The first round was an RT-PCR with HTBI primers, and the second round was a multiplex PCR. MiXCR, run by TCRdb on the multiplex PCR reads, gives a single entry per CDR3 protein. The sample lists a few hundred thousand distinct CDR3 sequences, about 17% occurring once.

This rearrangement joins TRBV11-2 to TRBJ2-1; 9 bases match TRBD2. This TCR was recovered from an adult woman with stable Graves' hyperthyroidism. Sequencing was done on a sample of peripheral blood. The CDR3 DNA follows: TGTGCCAGCAGCTTAGTTCTAGCGGGACCCTACAATGAGCAGTTCTTC. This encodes CASSLVLAGPYNEQFF.